This record concerns one T cell receptor beta chain sequence. Germline V gene sequence: CDR1 MNHEY, CDR2 SMNVEV (reference sequence). This CDR3 comprises 15 residues. Trimming took 3 bases from V and 4 from J, leaving 16 bases between them. The protocol was immunoSEQ multiplex PCR, while the TCRdb copy is restricted to in-frame clones and leaves out a portion. The repertoire consists of around 580,000 clones, with about 98% occurring once and the leading ten covering 0.3%. The data stem from a study of shared clonotypes between healthy human individuals. Naive CD8 cells comprised CD45RO-negative, CCR7-positively selected cells, excluding terminally differentiated effector memory CD45RA+ cells.

The receptor was derived from a man younger than 40 in good health. The V gene is TRBV27, the J gene TRBJ2-7; D is perhaps TRBD2 (5 bases). Sequenced: naive CD8+ T cells sorted from blood. The CDR3 bases are TGTGCCAGCAGTTTTAGAGGGTCTCACTCTTACGAGCAGTACTTC. Amino acids: CASSFRGSHSYEQYF.